Following are 2 T cell receptor beta chains from one sample sequenced in a study of blood T cell repertoires in COVID-19. Measured with immunoSEQ multiplex PCR; TCRdb has only the in-frame clones, and not every one. The sample has 150,000 or so clones, roughly four fifths seen once. Source material: peripheral blood. These receptors were obtained from a human donor with acute or convalescent COVID-19. The donor label of this sample is uncertain.

The chain joins TRBV7-6 to TRBJ2-7; D may be TRBD2 (5 bases). This CDR3 spans 15 amino acids. V was shortened by 3 bases and J by 4 bases, with 16 bases between the two germline ends. Germline CDR1 is SGHVS and CDR2 is FNYEAQ. The CDR3 bases are TGTGCCAGCAGCTTTTCAGGCTCCCGGACTTACGAGCAGTACTTC. As protein: CASSFSGSRTYEQYF. The variable domain in full, with the rest retrieved from reference TRBV7-6 and TRBJ2-7, is GAGVSQSPRYKVTKRGQDVALRCDPISGHVSLYWYRQALGQGPEFLTYFNYEAQQDKSGLPNDRFSAERPEGSISTLTIQRTEQRDSAMYRCASSFSGSRTYEQYFGPGTRLTVT.

The sample holds one count of this clone. V and J are TRBV11-2 and TRBJ2-6; D may be TRBD1 (5 bases). The V gene's germline CDR1 is SGHAT and CDR2 FQNNGV. This CDR3 region has 17 residues. Deletions cut 4 bases from V and 2 bases from J, with 15 bases between. CDR3 residues: CASSSLRTKTGANVLTF. CDR3 sequence (DNA): TGTGCCAGCAGCTCATTGAGGACAAAGACTGGGGCCAACGTCCTGACTTTC. Variable domain in full (rest from reference TRBV11-2 and TRBJ2-6): EAGVAQSPRYKIIEKRQSVAFWCNPISGHATLYWYQQILGQGPKLLIQFQNNGVVDDSQLPKDRFSAERLKGVDSTLKIQPAKLEDSAVYLCASSSLRTKTGANVLTFGAGSRLTVL.